Listed below are T cell receptor beta chains from one sample, sequenced in a study of identical twins. TCRdb re-derived calls from the 5' RACE reads in MiXCR, one entry per CDR3 protein. Of roughly 690,000 distinct CDR3 sequences in the sample, roughly 6% were seen once. The sample comprised naive T cells sorted from blood. Receptors were obtained from a man aged 18 to 29 in good health. Each CDR3 is given with its conserved first and last residue. The D gene is left open where the match is weak. The listing skips clone size in some rows; elsewhere it reads once, few, many or a size class.

v_call	j_call	clone_size	d_call	cdr3_aa	cdr3_nt
TRBV12-3/TRBV12-4	TRBJ1-2	many	TRBD1	CASSLIGTGYGYTF	TGTGCCAGCAGTTTAATCGGGACAGGCTATGGCTACACCTTC
TRBV5-1	TRBJ2-5	many	.	CASRSLDSTFQETQYF	TGCGCCAGCAGGAGCCTTGACAGCACCTTCCAAGAGACCCAGTACTTC
TRBV5-1	TRBJ1-2	many	TRBD1	CASSLAYRGQYNYGYTF	TGCGCCAGCAGCTTGGCTTACAGGGGGCAGTATAACTATGGCTACACCTTC
TRBV20-1	TRBJ2-2	many	TRBD2	CSARGRREDTGELFF	TGCAGTGCTAGAGGTCGGCGGGAGGACACCGGGGAGCTGTTTTTT
TRBV20-1	TRBJ2-5	.	.	CSASGVYPVKGSQYF	TGCAGTGCTAGCGGGGTTTACCCTGTTAAAGGATCCCAGTACTTC
TRBV7-2	TRBJ2-4	.	TRBD1	CASSLATGGAKNIQYF	TGTGCCAGCAGCTTAGCGACAGGGGGTGCCAAAAACATTCAGTACTTC
TRBV20-1	TRBJ2-5	many	TRBD2	CSATGLDGETQYF	TGCAGTGCTACGGGACTAGACGGGGAGACCCAGTACTTC
TRBV20-1	TRBJ2-7	many	.	CSATSHEQYF	TGCAGTGCTACCAGCCACGAGCAGTACTTC
TRBV7-2	TRBJ1-5	.	.	CASSPRETDSNQPQHF	TGTGCCAGCAGCCCAAGGGAGACGGATAGCAATCAGCCCCAGCATTTT
TRBV7-6	TRBJ1-4	.	.	CASSWVGDEKLFF	TGTGCCAGCAGTTGGGTTGGTGATGAAAAACTGTTTTTT
TRBV12-3/TRBV12-4	TRBJ1-5	many	.	CASSPDGINQPQHF	TGTGCCAGCAGTCCGGACGGAATCAATCAGCCCCAGCATTTT
TRBV5-1	TRBJ2-2	many	.	CASSPSKGGVTTGELFF	TGCGCCAGCAGCCCCTCCAAGGGGGGAGTTACCACCGGGGAGCTGTTTTTT
TRBV6-5	TRBJ2-3	.	TRBD1	CASSSKNLGQGKVTDTQYF	TGTGCCAGCAGTTCTAAAAACCTCGGACAGGGGAAGGTCACAGATACGCAGTATTTT
TRBV6-1	TRBJ1-2	many	.	CASSEALAYGYTF	TGTGCCAGCAGTGAAGCGCTCGCTTATGGCTACACCTTC
TRBV5-1	TRBJ2-3	few	TRBD2	CASSSIRAGRGTDTQYF	TGCGCCAGCAGCTCGATAAGAGCGGGACGTGGAACAGATACGCAGTATTTT
TRBV20-1	TRBJ2-7	many	TRBD1	CSARGDRVSYEQYF	TGCAGTGCTAGAGGCGACAGGGTTTCCTACGAGCAGTACTTC
TRBV7-2	TRBJ2-5	.	.	CASSPNRLVLETQYF	TGTGCCAGCAGCCCGAACAGACTAGTCCTAGAGACCCAGTACTTC